This T cell receptor beta chain was obtained from a study of shared clonotypes between healthy human individuals. Overall study context: The donor pool was made up of two women and a few men aged 18 to 49.

Worth noting for this clone: As yet, its antigen is unknown.

Original analysis: Filtering differed, since immunoSEQ gave only junction sequences and no quality scores. Sequenced by immunoSEQ multiplex PCR; TCRdb stores in-frame clones only, minus some. V, J and clone size derive from that table, while D and trimming were established from the DNA sequence. The sample carries more than 850,000 clones, 75% to 85% recorded once. Whole-study findings and limits: Naive CD4 clonotypes were shared across several donors at around 5%. Generally, naive subsets (rather than memory subsets) showed larger estimated richness.

The germline V gene encodes CDR1 SGHVS and CDR2 FNYEAQ. The trim removed 0 bases at V and 4 bases at J, leaving 2 bases unmatched. The CDR3 length is 15 residues. The sample was memory CD4+ T cells from PBMCs. Indicated subset: CD45RA-negative fraction. The rearrangement links TRBV7-6 to TRBJ2-7; 11 bases are shared with TRBD1. The source of this sequence is a man aged 18 to 30 in good health. Some clones in this sample may be carry-over from other donors' samples. The CDR3 nucleotides are TGTGCCAGCAGCTTAGCGGGACAGGGGGGTTACGAGCAGTACTTC. It encodes CASSLAGQGGYEQYF.